The present T cell receptor (beta chain) was sequenced within a study of blood T cell repertoires in COVID-19. Study as a whole: The United States, Italy and Spain were the sources of the acute and convalescent COVID-19 samples. PBMCs, B-cell-depleted T cells, or T cells provided the cDNA or gDNA that made up the material.

Produced via immunoSEQ multiplex PCR; TCRdb's table is partial and in-frame only. The data hold 140,000 or so clones, with about 90% observed a single time. Germline assignment: CDR1 ENHRY and CDR2 SYGVKD. This CDR3 comprises 15 residues. Deletions cut 4 bases from V and 4 bases from J, with 16 bases between. This chain links TRBV10-3 with TRBJ1-2, with D perhaps TRBD1 (6 bases). The sequence was obtained from a man aged 45-65 years who had recovered from COVID-19. What was sequenced was peripheral blood. In DNA form, the CDR3 reads TGTGCCATCAGTGCTAGACAGGCGGCGACCTATGGCTACACCTTC. The encoded protein is CAISARQAATYGYTF.